This T cell receptor beta chain was sequenced in a study of CD8 T cells in ankylosing spondylitis (dated by TCRdb to about 2017). Some background on the complete study: T cell receptor beta repertoires were profiled in healthy donors and ankylosing spondylitis patients so that disease-linked TCR variants could be found. The full study cohort comprised about 23 ankylosing spondylitis patients and roughly 110 healthy donors. Samples of peripheral blood were taken, and for ankylosing spondylitis patients, synovial fluid was collected as well. Results and caveats for the whole study, not just this receptor: The disease-linked clones were reported as significantly enriched in matched synovial fluid samples from ankylosing spondylitis patients. The disease-linked clones had a CD8+ phenotype and were found at relatively low frequencies in peripheral blood. A TCR beta motif made up of about eight highly homologous amino acid variants appeared to be characteristic of blood from ankylosing spondylitis patients. Some TCR beta motif variants had previously been reported in synovial fluid and blood of reactive arthritis patients, which suggested common disease-initiation mechanisms.

The listed sequencing device is Illumina HiSeq 2500. Quantitative 5'-RACE with molecular barcodes was the method used to prepare the TCR beta libraries. On the study's bioinformatics: Disease-linked TCR variants were identified with a new computational method built on a probabilistic model of VDJ rearrangement. TCRdb reworked the public reads: Q25 trimming with fastp, MiXCR clone assembly, productive beta chains retained. For every CDR3 protein sequence, its rows merge into one entry that carries the most common genes and DNA. TCRdb assigned the V and J calls; the authors' analysis was not used. The sample records about 220,000 distinct CDR3 sequences, approximately 7.4% of which are singletons. 14% of the sample is held by the ten biggest clonotypes. Cut back by 3 bases and 0 bases, the V and J ends lie 9 bases apart. Based on the germline V gene, the CDR1 and CDR2 sequences are SGHAT and FQNNGV. The CDR3 covers 15 residues, taking in both the cysteine and the phenylalanine. The only DNA kept is the CDR3, 45 bases in frame from the first base.

This clonotype was detected many times. What this receptor recognizes is not known. Per-base quality was not reported, and no clone a single base away is much larger than it. This TCR derives from a male donor with ankylosing spondylitis. The rearranged segments are TRBV11-2 and TRBJ2-4; no D gene call is confident. What was sequenced was blood, either unsorted or a sorted T cell fraction (not recorded which). The DNA reads TGTGCCAGCAGCTTCGATAGACTAGCCAAAAACATTCAGTACTTC. Its coded protein is CASSFDRLAKNIQYF.